The 17 T cell receptor beta chains below all came from one sample that was sequenced in a study of shared clonotypes between healthy human individuals. Clones were read by immunoSEQ multiplex PCR, and TCRdb kept only the in-frame ones, dropping some. The sample has 2.3 million or so clones, about 92% seen once; the top ten hold under 0.45%. The sequencing input was naive CD4+ T cells from PBMCs. The subset: CD45RA+ positively selected. The source of these receptors is a man aged 18 to 29 in good health. Some clones in this sample may be carry-over from other donors' samples.

The CDR3 DNA is TGTGCTAGTGGTTTAACTAGTTCCGGGGAGCTGTTTTTT. Protein: CASGLTSSGELFF. The chain combines TRBV12-5 with TRBJ2-2, with D maybe TRBD2 (5 bases). CDR3 size: 13 residues. The V end was cut by 3 bases, the J end by 6 bases, with 8 bases between. Germline CDR1 reads LGHNT; CDR2 reads FRNRAP.

The chain is built from TRBV7-9 and TRBJ2-5; 8 positions agree with TRBD2. This CDR3 is 13 amino acids long. Germline values: CDR1 SEHNR, CDR2 FQNEAQ (reference sequence). J gave up 5 bases and V 8 bases, and 7 bases lay outside the gene matches. The DNA for the CDR3 is TGTGCCAGCTGTATCGCGGGGGGTGAGACCCAGTACTTC. Its translation: CASCIAGGETQYF.

This chain links TRBV5-1 with TRBJ2-2, with D tentatively TRBD1 (6 bases). Germline V gene data show CDR1 as SGHRS and CDR2 as YFSETQ. Trimming took 4 bases from V and 1 from J, leaving 11 bases between them. The CDR3 extends over 15 amino acids. Written as DNA, the CDR3 is TGCGCCAGCAGCCCACTACAGGGGAACACCGGGGAGCTGTTTTTT. This sequence encodes CASSPLQGNTGELFF.

The J gene is TRBJ2-5, the V gene TRBV5-1, with D possibly TRBD2 on 5 matching bases. This CDR3 is built from 15 residues. Germline V gene lookup returns CDR1 SGHRS and CDR2 YFSETQ. V was cut by 0 bases and J by 0 bases, with 9 bases left in between. The CDR3 nucleotides read TGCGCCAGCAGCTTGGTGTCGGGATACCAAGAGACCCAGTACTTC. Its protein product is CASSLVSGYQETQYF.

V is TRBV5-4 and J is TRBJ2-7; D unresolved. V was shortened by 2 bases and J by 3 bases, with 9 bases between the two germline ends. Germline loops: CDR1 SGHNT, CDR2 YYREEE (reference sequence). The CDR3 consists of 13 residues. In DNA form, the CDR3 reads TGTGCCAGCAGCTTTGGTCCCCTCTACGAGCAGTACTTC. This sequence encodes CASSFGPLYEQYF. Based on the CDR3 plus reference TRBV5-4 and TRBJ2-7, the full variable domain is ETGVTQSPTHLIKTRGQQVTLRCSSQSGHNTVSWYQQALGQGPQFIFQYYREEENGRGNFPPRFSGLQFPNYSSELNVNALELDDSALYLCASSFGPLYEQYFGPGTRLTVT.

The rearrangement joins TRBV7-2 to TRBJ2-3, with 8 bases lining up with TRBD2. CDR1 SGHTA and CDR2 FQGNSA come from the germline V gene. The V gene end was trimmed by 2 bases and the J gene end by 2 bases; junction bases not matched to a gene: 15. The CDR3 runs 19 residues. CDR3 sequence: CASSLRGIGLAGLTDTQYF. DNA of the CDR3: TGTGCCAGCAGCTTAAGGGGGATCGGGCTAGCGGGCCTCACAGATACGCAGTATTTT.

This clone occurred once. The chain recombines TRBV10-2 with TRBJ2-7; D gene ambiguous. The CDR3 totals 13 residues. The germline CDR1 and CDR2 sequences are WSHSY and SAAADI. Trimming removed 3 bases from V and 8 bases from J, with 14 bases in between. CDR3 sequence: CASSDWAPEQQYF. The CDR3 DNA follows: TGCGCCAGCAGTGACTGGGCCCCTGAGCAGCAGTACTTC.

The chain joins TRBV7-2 to TRBJ1-2, with TRBD1 matching 7 bases. The CDR3 consists of 16 residues. Germline V gene lookup returns CDR1 SGHTA and CDR2 FQGNSA. Unmatched junction bases numbered 12, after V lost 5 bases and J lost 3 bases. Written as DNA, the CDR3 is TGTGCCAGCAGCCCCAACCTAGGGAGGGGGCACTATGGCTACACCTTC. It is translated as CASSPNLGRGHYGYTF.

The chain recombines TRBV18 with TRBJ2-7; 7 nucleotides align to TRBD1. This CDR3 spans 16 amino acids. Losses at the gene ends were 2 bases for V and 0 bases for J; bases not matched to a gene: 7. Germline lookup yields CDR1 KGHSH and CDR2 LQKENI. The CDR3 nucleotides are TGTGCCAGCTCACCAAATCGACAGGGAGCCTCCTACGAGCAGTACTTC. As protein: CASSPNRQGASYEQYF.

The chain joins TRBV7-9 to TRBJ1-1; D gene unclear. V was trimmed by 1 base and J by 6 bases, leaving 15 bases between them. From germline, CDR1 is SEHNR and CDR2 FQNEAQ (reference sequence). The CDR3 has 15 amino acids. CDR3 amino acids: CASSLGRSKNAEAFF. As DNA, the CDR3 is TGTGCCAGCAGCTTAGGTCGGTCCAAAAACGCTGAAGCTTTCTTT.

The chain combines TRBV7-9 with TRBJ1-1; D is ambiguous. CDR3 length: 15 residues. Germline CDR1 is SEHNR and CDR2 is FQNEAQ (reference sequence). V was shortened by 5 bases and J by 0 bases, with 13 bases between the two germline ends. The CDR3 reads CASSLERTLNTEAFF. CDR3 DNA sequence: TGTGCCAGCAGCCTCGAAAGAACCTTGAACACTGAAGCTTTCTTT.

The J gene is TRBJ2-2, the V gene TRBV19; D is undetermined. The CDR3 extends over 14 amino acids. V dropped 2 bases and J dropped 2 bases, with 6 bases sitting between them. The germline CDR1 and CDR2 sequences are LNHDA and SQIVND (reference sequence). CDR3 amino acids: CASSIPPNTGELFF. In DNA form, the CDR3 reads TGTGCCAGTAGTATACCGCCCAACACCGGGGAGCTGTTTTTT.

This rearrangement joins TRBV18 to TRBJ2-3, with TRBD2 matching over 7 bases. CDR3 size: 16 residues. V trimming: 3 bases; J trimming: 1 base; junction bases outside the gene matches: 7. Germline CDR1 reads KGHSH; CDR2 reads LQKENI. The CDR3 loop reads CASSPSLASGTDTQYF. CDR3 sequence (DNA): TGTGCCAGCTCACCCTCACTAGCGTCTGGCACAGATACGCAGTATTTT.

The rearrangement links TRBV4-1 to TRBJ2-1; D gene unclear. The germline gives CDR1 MGHRA, CDR2 YSYEKL. CDR3 length: 12 amino acids. V was cut by 0 bases and J by 15 bases, with 12 bases left in between. The CDR3 DNA reads TGCGCCAGCAGCCAAGAAGGAGCGACACGGTTCTTC. Its translation: CASSQEGATRFF.

CDR3 DNA: TGTGCCACCAGCAGGTGGGAGGGAGCAGATACGCAGTATTTT. This sequence encodes CATSRWEGADTQYF. V gene TRBV15 combines with J gene TRBJ2-3, with 7 bases fitting TRBD2. This CDR3 is built from 14 residues. Trimming at V came to 3 bases and at J to 4 bases, leaving 4 bases not matched to a gene. Germline V gene lookup returns CDR1 LNHNV and CDR2 YYDKDF (reference sequence).

The chain recombines TRBV7-6 with TRBJ2-5, with D possibly being TRBD2 (6 bases). CDR3 length equals 15 residues. Germline V gene sequence: CDR1 SGHVS, CDR2 FNYEAQ. Trimming took off 5 bases at V and 2 bases at J, with 15 bases between the two ends. The CDR3 DNA sequence: TGTGCCAGCAGCCGGGCGGGACCGCCACAAGAGACCCAGTACTTC. Amino acid sequence: CASSRAGPPQETQYF.

V usage is TRBV7-9 and J usage is TRBJ2-1; D is undetermined. The germline gives CDR1 SEHNR, CDR2 FQNEAQ (reference sequence). V dropped 2 bases and J dropped 4 bases, with 12 bases sitting between them. This CDR3 region has 15 residues. The CDR3 DNA reads TGTGCCAGCAGCTTATATGGGTCAGCATACAATGAGCAGTTCTTC. Translated, it gives CASSLYGSAYNEQFF.